Below are 14 T cell receptor beta chains sequenced from a single sample in a study of control samples from healthy donors and cancer patients. Produced via immunoSEQ multiplex PCR; TCRdb's table is partial and in-frame only. Here the sample spans 75,000 to 90,000 clones, 85% being singletons. Specimen: blood. The receptors were gathered from a middle-aged woman in good health.

The sample holds a few counts of this clone. V usage is TRBV5-4 and J usage is TRBJ2-7; the match to TRBD2 covers 15 bases. V was clipped by 4 bases and J by 4 bases; unmatched bases: 6. CDR1 is SGHNT and CDR2 is YYREEE in the germline V gene (reference sequence). There are 16 residues in the CDR3. The CDR3 DNA reads TGTGCCAGCAGCCTCGGGACTAGCGGGGGGTCTTACGAGCAGTACTTC. Translating it yields CASSLGTSGGSYEQYF.

The chain uses TRBV6-5 and TRBJ1-3; D is ambiguous. This CDR3 spans 14 amino acids. CDR1 MNHEY and CDR2 SVGAGI come from the germline V gene. Deletions cut 6 bases from V and 4 bases from J, with 13 bases between. This CDR3 is CASSGSVSGNTIYF. CDR3 sequence (DNA): TGTGCCAGCAGCGGCTCGGTCTCCGGAAACACCATATATTTT.

This chain connects TRBV20-1 to TRBJ1-2; D is ambiguous. Germline V gene lookup returns CDR1 DFQATT and CDR2 SNEGSKA (reference sequence). V was pared by 7 bases and J by 8 bases, with 14 bases between. This CDR3 comprises 11 residues. CDR3 amino acids: CSVDTGRGYTF. CDR3 in DNA: TGCAGTGTCGACACGGGGAGGGGCTACACCTTC.

This clone was counted a single time. Here the CDR3 reads CASTGFSGANVLTF. CDR3 bases: TGTGCCAGTACAGGTTTCTCTGGGGCCAACGTCCTGACTTTC. The chain combines TRBV19 with TRBJ2-6, with D uncertain. Germline V gene sequence: CDR1 LNHDA, CDR2 SQIVND (reference sequence). The CDR3 extends over 14 amino acids. V was pared by 7 bases and J by 0 bases, with 7 bases between.

This clone has only a few counts. The V call is TRBV7-2, the J call TRBJ2-1; 9 bases align to TRBD1. V dropped 4 bases and J dropped 8; count of bases not matched to a gene: 9. The germline CDR1 and CDR2 sequences are SGHTA and FQGNSA. The CDR3 length is 15 residues. The CDR3 sequence: CASSYRTGDSDEQFF. DNA for the CDR3: TGTGCCAGCAGCTATCGGACAGGGGATTCCGATGAGCAGTTCTTC.

This rearrangement joins TRBV27 to TRBJ2-4, with 9 positions matching TRBD1. The CDR3 is made up of 15 amino acids. The J segment lost 1 base and the V segment lost 5 bases, leaving 3 bases of the junction unmatched. In germline, CDR1 is MNHEY, CDR2 SMNVEV (reference sequence). The CDR3 DNA is TGTGCCAGCAGTAAGACAGGGGGGGCCAAAAACATTCAGTACTTC. It is translated as CASSKTGGAKNIQYF.

For this clone: The junction and the germline gene differ at one end; a read error may be behind it. The rearrangement uses TRBV13 and TRBJ1-1, with TRBD1 matching 9 bases. Germline-derived CDR1 and CDR2 are PRHDT and FYEKMQ (reference sequence). The CDR3 covers 12 residues. The CDR3 bases are TGTGCCAGCAGCCTAGGGACAGGGGAAGCTTTCTTT. Its protein is CASSLGTGEAFF.

The genes are TRBV12-1 and TRBJ1-2; TRBD1, the D gene given by the table, was not confirmed from the DNA. TRBV12-1 is a listed pseudogene. The CDR3 runs 13 residues. This chain's CDR3 is CASSFRDRVGYTF. The CDR3 bases are TGTGCCAGCAGCTTTCGGGACAGGGTTGGCTACACCTTC.

This clone was recorded once. The CDR3 loop reads CASSLPGLAGGVGTDTQYF. DNA of the CDR3: TGTGCCAGCAGTCTACCGGGACTAGCGGGGGGAGTCGGCACAGATACGCAGTATTTT. V is TRBV6-6 and J is TRBJ2-3; 15 nucleotides agree with TRBD2. CDR1 is MNHNY, CDR2 SVGAGI, per germline (reference sequence). This CDR3 has 19 amino acids. Losses at the gene ends were 5 bases for V and 1 base for J; bases not matched to a gene: 10.

V gene TRBV6-2 or TRBV6-3 combines with J gene TRBJ1-1; 7 positions match TRBD1. CDR1 is MNHEY, CDR2 SVGEGT, per germline. V lost 0 bases, J lost 5 bases, and 3 bases stayed unmatched. The CDR3 is 14 amino acids. CDR3 in DNA: TGTGCCAGCAGTTACTCACAGGGGTGGACTGAAGCTTTCTTT. Translated: CASSYSQGWTEAFF.

The chain joins TRBV15 to TRBJ2-1; 8 nucleotides align to TRBD1. Germline CDR1 LNHNV, CDR2 YYDKDF (reference sequence). The V and J ends lost 0 bases and 6 bases, in that order; junction bases with no gene match: 4. This CDR3 is built from 15 residues. CDR3 DNA: TGTGCCACCAGCAGAGACAGGGGGCTGAGCAATGAGCAGTTCTTC. Its protein product is CATSRDRGLSNEQFF.

The chain joins TRBV7-3 to TRBJ2-7; 10 nucleotides line up with TRBD2. The CDR3 spans 15 residues. Germline V gene data show CDR1 as SGHTA and CDR2 as FQGTGA. Trimming took 6 bases from V and 1 from J; bases not matched to a gene: 6. In nucleotides, the CDR3 is TGTGCCAGCAGTCCTAGCGGGGGAAGTTCCTACGAGCAGTACTTC. Protein sequence: CASSPSGGSSYEQYF.

The J gene is TRBJ1-1, the V gene TRBV18, with D unclear. Germline CDR1 KGHSH, CDR2 LQKENI. V gave up 5 bases and J gave up 6 bases, with 22 bases separating them. This CDR3 is 16 amino acids long. CDR3 region: CASSTSANNYGAEAFF. CDR3 coding DNA: TGTGCCAGCTCAACCTCGGCGAATAATTACGGGGCTGAAGCTTTCTTT.

The chain uses TRBV15 and TRBJ1-3; the match to TRBD1 covers 8 bases. This CDR3 has 17 residues. Germline CDR1 is LNHNV and CDR2 is YYDKDF (reference sequence). The J segment lost 0 bases and the V segment lost 5 bases, leaving 9 bases of the junction unmatched. CDR3 protein: CATSDGQGPSSGNTIYF. The DNA of the CDR3 is TGTGCCACCAGCGATGGACAGGGCCCTAGCTCTGGAAACACCATATATTTT.